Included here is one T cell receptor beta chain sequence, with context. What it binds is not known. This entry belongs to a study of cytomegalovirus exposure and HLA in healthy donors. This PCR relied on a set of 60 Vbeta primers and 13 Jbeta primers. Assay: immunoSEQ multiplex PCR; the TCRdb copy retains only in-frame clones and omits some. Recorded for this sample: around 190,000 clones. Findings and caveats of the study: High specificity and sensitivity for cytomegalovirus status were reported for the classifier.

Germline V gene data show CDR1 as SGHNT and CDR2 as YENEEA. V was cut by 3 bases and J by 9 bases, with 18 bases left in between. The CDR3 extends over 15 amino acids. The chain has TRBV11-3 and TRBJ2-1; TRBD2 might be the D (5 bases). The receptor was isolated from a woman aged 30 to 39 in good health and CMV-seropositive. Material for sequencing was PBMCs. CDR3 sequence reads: CASSFSSGSGIEQFF. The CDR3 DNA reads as TGTGCCAGCAGCTTTAGTTCGGGATCTGGAATTGAGCAGTTCTTC.